A single T cell receptor beta chain is shown here with its context. Its antigen is undetermined. Only in-frame clones appear in the TCRdb table, and some are missing; sequencing was by immunoSEQ multiplex PCR. Of roughly 30,000 clones in the sample, about 91% were seen once. This sample is drawn from a study of T cells after posttransplantation cyclophosphamide. CDR3 length: 13 amino acids. V lost 0 bases, J lost 8 bases, and 8 bases lay in between. Per germline, CDR1 SGHRS and CDR2 YFSETQ. Study results and limitations: Donor-recipient repertoire similarity was low at 1-2 months, rising over year one. Blood and skin or GI T cell repertoires showed limited TRB overlap.

Cells defined as naive were viable CD3+CD4+ or CD3+CD8+ and CCR7+CD45RA+CD45RO-CD95-CD27+CD28+. On the day of bone marrow donation, the related graft donor provided peripheral blood. The TCR comes from a man aged 25 to 45 in good health and a related stem cell transplant donor. This chain links TRBV5-1 with TRBJ2-2, with D tentatively TRBD1 (5 bases). Specimen: naive CD4+ T cells sorted from blood. DNA for the CDR3: TGCGCCAGCAGCTTGGGACAGACGGGGGAGCTGTTTTTT. This codes for CASSLGQTGELFF.